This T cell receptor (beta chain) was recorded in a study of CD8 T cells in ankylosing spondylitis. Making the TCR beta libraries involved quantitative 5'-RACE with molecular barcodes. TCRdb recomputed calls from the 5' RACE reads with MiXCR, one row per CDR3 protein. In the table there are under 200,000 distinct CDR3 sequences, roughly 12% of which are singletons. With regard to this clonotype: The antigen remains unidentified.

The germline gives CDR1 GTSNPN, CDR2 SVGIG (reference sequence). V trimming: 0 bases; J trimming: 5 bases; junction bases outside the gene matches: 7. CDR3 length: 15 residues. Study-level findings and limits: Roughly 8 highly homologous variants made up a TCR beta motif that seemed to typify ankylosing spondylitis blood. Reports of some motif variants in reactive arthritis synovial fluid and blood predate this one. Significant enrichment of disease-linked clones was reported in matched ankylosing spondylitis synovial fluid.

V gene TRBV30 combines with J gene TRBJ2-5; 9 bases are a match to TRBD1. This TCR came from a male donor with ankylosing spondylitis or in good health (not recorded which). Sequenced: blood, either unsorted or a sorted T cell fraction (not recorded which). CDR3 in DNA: TGTGCCTGGAGTGTAGCACAGGGGGCAGCGGAGACCCAGTACTTC. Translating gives CAWSVAQGAAETQYF.